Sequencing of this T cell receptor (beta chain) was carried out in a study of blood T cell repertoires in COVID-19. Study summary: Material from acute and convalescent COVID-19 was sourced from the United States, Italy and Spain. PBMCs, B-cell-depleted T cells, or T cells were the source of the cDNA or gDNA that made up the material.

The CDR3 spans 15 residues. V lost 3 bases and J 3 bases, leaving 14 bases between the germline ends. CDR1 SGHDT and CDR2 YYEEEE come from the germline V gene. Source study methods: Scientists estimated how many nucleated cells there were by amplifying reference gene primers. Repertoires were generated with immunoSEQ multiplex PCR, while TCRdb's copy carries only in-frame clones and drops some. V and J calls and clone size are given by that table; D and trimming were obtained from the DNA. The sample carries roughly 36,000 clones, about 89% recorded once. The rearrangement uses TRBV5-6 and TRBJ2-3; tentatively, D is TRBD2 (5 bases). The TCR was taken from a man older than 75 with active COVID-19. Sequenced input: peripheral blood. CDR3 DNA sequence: TGTGCCAGCAGCTCGAGGAGGACTGGGACAGATACGCAGTATTTT. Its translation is CASSSRRTGTDTQYF.